One sample yielded the 26 T cell receptor beta chains listed below, sequenced in a study of blood T cells in healthy people across ages. Sample-barcoded 5' priming and a J-beta primer mix drove a second PCR of 7 to 11 cycles. A single record per CDR3 protein comes from TCRdb applying MiXCR to the 5' RACE reads. This table has 1.5 million to 2 million distinct CDR3 sequences, just under 50% appearing once. The sequencing input was blood. These receptors were taken from a woman aged 40 to 50 in good health.

The J gene is TRBJ1-6, the V gene TRBV6-2 or TRBV6-3; D not resolved. Germline V lookup: CDR1 MNHEY, CDR2 SVGEGT. Trimming took off 2 bases at V and 11 bases at J, with 10 bases between the two ends. CDR3 size: 13 residues. The CDR3 DNA reads TGTGCCAGCAGTTACCCGGTACGGACACCCCTCCACTTT. It specifies CASSYPVRTPLHF.

This sequence joins TRBV28 and TRBJ1-2, with 11 bases fitting TRBD1. The CDR3 runs 16 residues. Germline V gene sequence: CDR1 MDHEN, CDR2 SYDVKM. The V segment lost 4 bases and the J segment 3 bases; nucleotides outside the gene matches: 7. The CDR3 loop is CASSYPGQGADYGYTF. CDR3 nucleotide sequence: TGTGCCAGCAGTTACCCAGGACAGGGGGCTGACTATGGCTACACCTTC.

This sequence joins TRBV9 and TRBJ2-4; 13 nucleotides align to TRBD2. The end of the DNA is better explained by TRBJ2-7, so the J call may be wrong. Germline V gene sequence: CDR1 SGDLS, CDR2 YYNGEE. The CDR3 is 15 amino acids. Here the CDR3 DNA reads TGTGCCAGCAGCATTGGACTAGCGGGGGTGTACGAGCAGTACTTC. Translated, it gives CASSIGLAGVYEQYF.

The chain links TRBV7-2 to TRBJ1-6, with no clear D. This CDR3 region has 15 residues. Germline V gives CDR1 SGHTA, CDR2 FQGNSA. Trimming stripped 3 bases from V and 7 bases from J, with 13 bases between. CDR3 coding DNA: TGTACCAGCAGCTTTGCGAGGGATGGAAATTCACCCCTCCACTTT. This gives the protein CTSSFARDGNSPLHF.

The chain combines TRBV18 with TRBJ1-1; no firm D call. This CDR3 has 14 residues. V lost 3 bases and J 1 base, leaving 9 bases between the germline ends. Germline CDR1 KGHSH, CDR2 LQKENI. CDR3 sequence: CASSPATRNTEAFF. DNA of the CDR3: TGTGCCAGCTCACCGGCGACAAGGAACACTGAAGCTTTCTTT.

This clonotype occurred a few times. The chain uses TRBV10-3 and TRBJ2-1, with D maybe TRBD1 (5 bases). Per germline, CDR1 ENHRY and CDR2 SYGVKD. The CDR3 runs 12 residues. Trimming pared 10 bases from V and 6 bases from J, leaving 13 bases between. In DNA, the CDR3 is TGTGCCACCGGACATTCCACCAATGAGCAGTTCTTC. It translates to CATGHSTNEQFF.

V gene TRBV11-2 combines with J gene TRBJ2-5; no firm D call. The length of the CDR3 is 15 residues. Germline CDR1 SGHAT, CDR2 FQNNGV. V lost 0 bases, J lost 1 base, and 9 bases lay in between. CDR3 in amino acids: CASSLESSFQETQYF. CDR3 DNA sequence: TGTGCCAGCAGCTTAGAAAGTAGCTTCCAAGAGACCCAGTACTTC.

There are a few counts of this clonotype. The chain joins TRBV27 to TRBJ2-7; 9 bases map to TRBD2. The V gene's germline CDR1 is MNHEY and CDR2 SMNVEV (reference sequence). J was trimmed by 6 bases and V by 5 bases; bases with no gene match: 11. The CDR3 has 15 residues. As DNA, the CDR3 is TGTGCCAGCAGTCCGCGAGGGACTAGCTCTGGCGAGCAGTACTTC. It is translated as CASSPRGTSSGEQYF.

This clonotype was seen a few times. V usage is TRBV28 and J usage is TRBJ2-7; D could derive from TRBD1 or TRBD2 (6 bases each). The germline V gene encodes CDR1 MDHEN and CDR2 SYDVKM. This CDR3 is 14 amino acids long. Trimming left V 4 bases short and J 2 bases short, with 12 bases between. CDR3 region: CASSSNGGAYEQYF. In DNA form, the CDR3 reads TGTGCCAGCAGTTCCAACGGGGGCGCCTACGAGCAGTACTTC.

The gene calls are TRBV6-1 and TRBJ2-4; TRBD1 aligns across 9 bases. CDR1 MNHNS and CDR2 SASEGT come from the germline V gene. V was clipped by 7 bases and J by 2 bases; unmatched bases: 6. The CDR3 contains 15 residues. CDR3 loop: CASNDRGLSKNIQYF. In nucleotides, the CDR3 is TGTGCCAGCAACGACAGGGGGTTGTCCAAAAACATTCAGTACTTC.

This clonotype was counted a few times. This chain uses TRBV18 with TRBJ2-4, with D maybe TRBD2 (6 bases). The CDR3 is made up of 15 amino acids. The V end lost 3 bases, the J end lost 9 bases, and 18 bases lay between the germline ends. Germline V gene data show CDR1 as KGHSH and CDR2 as LQKENI. In DNA form, the CDR3 reads TGTGCCAGCTCACCGCTCAAGGTGGAGGGCTTCATTCAGTACTTC. Translating gives CASSPLKVEGFIQYF.

CDR3 residues: CASSEAGGALNTEAFF. The CDR3, as DNA: TGTGCCAGCAGTGAAGCAGGGGGGGCCCTGAACACTGAAGCTTTCTTT. The rearrangement joins TRBV6-1 to TRBJ1-1; D is possibly TRBD1 (6 bases). CDR1 is MNHNS and CDR2 is SASEGT in the germline V gene. The CDR3 covers 16 residues. Trimming pared 0 bases from V and 0 bases from J, leaving 11 bases between.

V gene TRBV10-3 combines with J gene TRBJ2-5; D is perhaps TRBD2 (6 bases). Germline loops: CDR1 ENHRY, CDR2 SYGVKD. The CDR3 is 16 amino acids. The V gene lost 2 bases and the J gene lost 2 bases, with 15 bases spanning the gap. For the CDR3, the DNA is TGTGCCATCAGTGAGACGACCTCGGGGGAGCAAGAGACCCAGTACTTC. This translates into CAISETTSGEQETQYF.

To note about this clonotype: A much larger clone differs from this one at a single base, so this may be a read error. The J gene is TRBJ2-1, the V gene TRBV29-1; 8 positions agree with TRBD2. CDR1 is SQVTM and CDR2 is ANQGSEA in the germline V gene. The CDR3 extends over 14 amino acids. The CDR3 is CIGRGVGSYNEQFF. CDR3 bases: TGCATCGGGCGGGGGGTAGGATCCTACAATGAGCAGTTCTTC.

As regards this clonotype: One junction end disagrees with the germline gene, perhaps due to a read error. The gene calls are TRBV4-1 and TRBJ2-6; 7 bases fit TRBD2. Germline V gene lookup returns CDR1 MGHRA and CDR2 YSYEKL. CDR3 length: 13 residues. The CDR3 nucleotides are TGCGCCGGCAGCGGGGCTGGGGCCAACGTCCTGACTTTC. Translation: CAGSGAGANVLTF.

The rearrangement uses TRBV15 and TRBJ1-2; 9 bases are a match to TRBD1. Germline values: CDR1 LNHNV, CDR2 YYDKDF (reference sequence). CDR3 length equals 13 residues. V was clipped by 9 bases and J by 2 bases; unmatched bases: 4. The CDR3 region has the DNA TGTGCCACTAAAGACAGGGGGAACTATGGCTACACCTTC. This translates into CATKDRGNYGYTF.

This clonotype occurred a few times. The gene calls are TRBV29-1 and TRBJ1-1, with D hard to call. Germline CDR1 and CDR2: SQVTM and ANQGSEA. V was pared by 5 bases and J by 0 bases, with 10 bases between. The CDR3 has 13 amino acids. The CDR3 spells CSVSSLMNTEAFF. CDR3 DNA: TGCAGCGTTTCCAGCCTCATGAACACTGAAGCTTTCTTT.

V is TRBV6-5 and J is TRBJ1-2, with D hard to call. CDR3 length: 13 residues. Germline V gene sequence: CDR1 MNHEY, CDR2 SVGAGI. Deletions cut 6 bases from V and 0 bases from J, with 8 bases between. The CDR3 bases are TGTGCCAGCAGGGACGGTACTAACTATGGCTACACCTTC. It is translated as CASRDGTNYGYTF.

DNA of the CDR3: TGCGCCAGCAGCACCGTTAGGGCGGGTCGTAGCGAAGAGACCCAGTACTTC. This sequence encodes CASSTVRAGRSEETQYF. This rearrangement joins TRBV5-1 to TRBJ2-5, with a weak D call TRBD2 (5 bases). The CDR3 sequence is 17 residues long. Trimming removed 4 bases from V and 3 bases from J, with 22 bases in between. CDR1 is SGHRS, CDR2 YFSETQ, per germline.

This clonotype was recorded many times. J is TRBJ2-1 and V is TRBV29-1; 7 nucleotides align to TRBD1. Per the germline V gene, CDR1 is SQVTM and CDR2 is ANQGSEA. The CDR3 loop spans 10 amino acids. J lost 9 bases, V lost 8 bases, and 4 bases had no gene match. The DNA of the CDR3 is TGCAGCTCCAACAGGGGTGAGCAGTTCTTC. The encoded protein is CSSNRGEQFF.

The genes are TRBV3-1 and TRBJ2-1; D call uncertain. This CDR3 contains 13 residues. Germline V gene sequence: CDR1 LGHDT, CDR2 YNNKEL (reference sequence). Trimming removed 0 bases from V and 9 bases from J, with 9 bases in between. The CDR3 here is CASSQESFFEQFF. The CDR3 DNA reads as TGTGCCAGCAGCCAAGAGTCGTTTTTTGAGCAGTTCTTC.

The V call is TRBV5-1, the J call TRBJ2-7; 10 bases map to TRBD2. CDR3 length: 15 amino acids. V shed 0 bases and J 6 bases; nucleotides not matched to a gene: 6. Per the germline V gene, CDR1 is SGHRS and CDR2 is YFSETQ. The CDR3 sequence: CASSLEGLAIGEQYF. The CDR3 nucleotides read TGCGCCAGCAGCTTGGAGGGACTAGCGATAGGCGAGCAGTACTTC.

The chain recombines TRBV6-5 with TRBJ2-1, with D maybe TRBD1 (5 bases). Trimming removed 1 base at V and 4 bases at J, with 8 bases between. The CDR3 is made up of 14 amino acids. CDR1 and CDR2 from the germline V gene are MNHEY and SVGAGI. CDR3 in amino acids: CASSYYDSYNEQFF. The CDR3 DNA sequence: TGTGCCAGCAGTTACTACGACAGTTACAATGAGCAGTTCTTC.

This clonotype was picked up a small number of times. The V gene is TRBV20-1, the J gene TRBJ2-3; TRBD1 matches at 8 bases. This CDR3 has 17 residues. V was clipped by 0 bases and J by 2 bases; unmatched bases: 10. In germline, CDR1 is DFQATT, CDR2 SNEGSKA (reference sequence). DNA for the CDR3: TGCAGTGCTAGAGATAGCAGGGGGCTATTCGACACAGATACGCAGTATTTT. Translation gives CSARDSRGLFDTDTQYF.

This chain connects TRBV4-1 to TRBJ1-5; D ambiguous. Germline CDR1 and CDR2: MGHRA and YSYEKL. This CDR3 contains 17 residues. Deletions cut 0 bases from V and 4 bases from J, with 16 bases between. The CDR3 sequence is CASSQEGSGLLNQPQHF. In nucleotides, the CDR3 is TGCGCCAGCAGCCAAGAAGGCTCCGGACTCCTGAATCAGCCCCAGCATTTT.

There are a few counts of this clonotype. The chain uses TRBV25-1 and TRBJ2-7, with D perhaps being TRBD1 or TRBD2 (5 bases each). Per the germline V gene, CDR1 is MGHDK and CDR2 is SYGVNS. The CDR3 totals 12 residues. Here the CDR3 DNA reads TGTGTTACGAGAGGGGCAGGTTACGAGCAGTACTTC. Translated: CVTRGAGYEQYF.